This T cell receptor beta chain is drawn from a study of blood T cell repertoires in COVID-19. Turning to the study itself: The analysed material was cDNA or gDNA that came from T cells, B-cell-depleted T cells, or PBMCs.

Germline lookup yields CDR1 MDHEN and CDR2 SYDVKM. The CDR3 is made up of 12 amino acids. V was clipped by 7 bases and J by 14 bases, with 18 bases between them. Authors' data handling: Reference gene primer amplification gave estimated nucleated cell counts. Sequencing was performed with immunoSEQ multiplex PCR; in TCRdb, only in-frame clones are kept and a portion is missing. The V and J calls and clone size were taken over from that table, and D and trimming were inferred from the DNA. Of approximately 94,000 clones in the sample, around 83% were seen once. The chain recombines TRBV28 with TRBJ2-1; a weak D match, TRBD1 (6 bases). This clonotype was obtained from a man aged 55-75 years with acute or convalescent COVID-19. The sequencing input was peripheral blood. CDR3 sequence (DNA): TGTGCCAGCAACAATCAAAGGGGGTTTGAGTTCTTC. Translated: CASNNQRGFEFF.